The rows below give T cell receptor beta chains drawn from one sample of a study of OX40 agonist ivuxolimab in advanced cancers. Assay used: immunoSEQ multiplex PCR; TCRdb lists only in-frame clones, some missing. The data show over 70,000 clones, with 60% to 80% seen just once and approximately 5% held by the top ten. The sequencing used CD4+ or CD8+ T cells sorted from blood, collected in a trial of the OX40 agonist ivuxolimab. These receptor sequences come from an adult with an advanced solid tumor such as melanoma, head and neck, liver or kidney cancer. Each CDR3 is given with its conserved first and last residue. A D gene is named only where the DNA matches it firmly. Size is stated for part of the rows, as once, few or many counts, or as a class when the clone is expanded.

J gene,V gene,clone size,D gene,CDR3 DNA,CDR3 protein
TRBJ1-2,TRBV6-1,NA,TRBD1,TGTGCCAGCAGTGAACGAGGGGGCCAGGATGGCTACACCTTC,CASSERGGQDGYTF
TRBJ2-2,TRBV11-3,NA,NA,TGTGCCAGCAGCCCGGGACGCGGTATGAACACCGGGGAGCTGTTTTTT,CASSPGRGMNTGELFF
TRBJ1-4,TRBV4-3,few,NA,TGCGCCAGCAGCCAACCGACAGGACCTAATGAAAAACTGTTTTTT,CASSQPTGPNEKLFF
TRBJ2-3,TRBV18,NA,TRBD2,TGTGCCAGCTCCCTGGCCGCTAGCGGGCGAGATACGCAGTATTTT,CASSLAASGRDTQYF
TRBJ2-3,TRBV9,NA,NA,TGTGCCAGCAGCCCCCGCCTCCGGCGCAGCGTCACAGATACGCAGTATTTT,CASSPRLRRSVTDTQYF
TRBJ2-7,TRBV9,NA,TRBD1,TGTGCCAGCAACCGACAGGGCGCCTACGAGCAGTACTTC,CASNRQGAYEQYF
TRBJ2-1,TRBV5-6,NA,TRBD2,TGTGCCAGCAGCTTGGTTATGGTTGGGACTAGCGGTTACAATGAGCAGTTCTTC,CASSLVMVGTSGYNEQFF
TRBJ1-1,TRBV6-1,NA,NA,TGTGCCAGCAGGATGGGCTGGGCCATGGACACTGAAGCTTTCTTT,CASRMGWAMDTEAFF
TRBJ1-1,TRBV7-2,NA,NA,TGTGCCAGCAGCTTAGAAACGGGGGGGACTGAAGCTTTCTTT,CASSLETGGTEAFF
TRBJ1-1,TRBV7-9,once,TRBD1,TGTGCCAGCAGCTTAGTTCAGGGGGCCTCCATGAACACTGAAGCTTTCTTT,CASSLVQGASMNTEAFF
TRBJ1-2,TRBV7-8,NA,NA,TGTGCCAGCAGCTTACTCCCAGCCTCTAGGGGCTACACCTTC,CASSLLPASRGYTF
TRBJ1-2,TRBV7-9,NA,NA,TGTGCCAGCAGGGAATGGGGGCTCGACTATGGCTACACCTTC,CASREWGLDYGYTF
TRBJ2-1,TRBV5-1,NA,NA,TGCGCCAGCAGGGCGGGACTGGACTACAATGAGCAGTTCTTC,CASRAGLDYNEQFF
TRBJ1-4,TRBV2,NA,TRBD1,TGTGCCAGCAGTGAGATTCAGGGGGAGATAGAAAAACTGTTTTTT,CASSEIQGEIEKLFF